This T cell receptor (beta chain) appears in the sequencing data of a study of CD8+ T cells in alopecia areata. Study context: For treated patients, severity scores reflected the percentage of scalp area affected.

The treatment denotes: oral pan-JAK inhibitor, 5-10 mg twice daily. It was cDNA, reverse transcribed from extracted RNA, that served as the sequencing template. TCRdb's table, derived via immunoSEQ multiplex PCR, lists solely in-frame clones and lacks some. The table has approximately 170,000 clones, approximately 62% seen once. The CDR3 consists of 11 residues. Trimming stripped 3 bases from V and 7 bases from J, with 6 bases between. CDR1 DFQATT and CDR2 SNEGSKA come from the germline V gene (reference sequence). The chain joins TRBV20-1 to TRBJ2-2; D remains ambiguous. This sequence was found in a human donor with alopecia areata. This material consisted of CD4+ T cells sorted from blood, taken at week 24, from a patient treated with tofacitinib. The CDR3: CSARTDGELFF. CDR3 coding DNA: TGCAGTGCTAGGACGGACGGGGAGCTGTTTTTT.